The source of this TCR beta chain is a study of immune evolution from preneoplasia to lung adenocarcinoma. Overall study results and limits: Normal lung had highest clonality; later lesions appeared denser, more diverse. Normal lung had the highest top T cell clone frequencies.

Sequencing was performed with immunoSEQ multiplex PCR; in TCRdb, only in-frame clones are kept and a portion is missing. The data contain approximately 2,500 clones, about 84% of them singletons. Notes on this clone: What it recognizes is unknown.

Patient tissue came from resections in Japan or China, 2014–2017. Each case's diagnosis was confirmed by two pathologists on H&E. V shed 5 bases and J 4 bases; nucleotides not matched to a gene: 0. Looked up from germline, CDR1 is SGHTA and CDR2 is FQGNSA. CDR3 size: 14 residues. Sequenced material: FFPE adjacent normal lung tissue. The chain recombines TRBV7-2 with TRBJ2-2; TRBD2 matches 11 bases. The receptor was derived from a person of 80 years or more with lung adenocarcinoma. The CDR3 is CASSGTSGTGELFF. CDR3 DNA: TGTGCCAGCAGCGGGACTAGCGGCACCGGGGAGCTGTTTTTT. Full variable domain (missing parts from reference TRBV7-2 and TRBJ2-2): GAGVSQSPSNKVTEKGKDVELRCDPISGHTALYWYRQSLGQGLEFLIYFQGNSAPDKSGLPSDRFSAERTGGSVSTLTIQRTQQEDSAVYLCASSGTSGTGELFFGEGSRLTVL.